This T cell receptor (beta chain) was captured in a study of blood T cell repertoires in COVID-19. The V end lost 6 bases, the J end lost 0 bases, and 12 bases lay between the germline ends. Germline V CDR1 and CDR2: MNHEY, SMNVEV (reference sequence). The CDR3 loop spans 16 amino acids. Original processing methods: Researchers report that nucleated cell counts were estimated from reference gene primer amplification. The repertoire was sequenced with immunoSEQ multiplex PCR; TCRdb's copy has only in-frame clones and lacks some. V, J and clone size are taken as reported in that table, and D and trimming were inferred from the DNA itself. Here the sample spans about 120,000 clones, about nine tenths being singletons.

V and J are TRBV27 and TRBJ1-6; D uncertain. Sequenced input: peripheral blood. This receptor was obtained from a woman in her 70s with acute or convalescent COVID-19. CDR3 sequence (DNA): TGTGCCAGCAGGACTCTCTCGTCCTCCTATAATTCACCCCTCCACTTT. Protein: CASRTLSSSYNSPLHF.